What follows are 31 T cell receptor beta chains derived from one specimen sequenced in a study of blood T cell repertoires in COVID-19 (dated by TCRdb to about 2020). To prepare the library, the immunoSEQ multiplex PCR assay was applied. TCRdb obtained this table from immuneACCESS and retained in-frame rearrangements with V and J assigned. These tables miss some clones; where compared with another copy, unresolved V genes account for less than half of the shortfall, and the remainder is unexplained. The sample includes 200,000 to 300,000 clones, with roughly 90% observed a single time. The ten largest account for about 0.64% of the sample. Specimen: peripheral blood. All receptors come from a human donor in a cohort sampled during active COVID-19.

This clone was seen more than once but under ten times. The chain joins TRBV6-5 to TRBJ2-7, with D possibly being TRBD1 (5 bases). Germline V gene sequence: CDR1 MNHEY, CDR2 SVGAGI. V lost 8 bases, J lost 4 bases, and 15 bases lay in between. The CDR3 covers 13 residues. The chain's CDR3 is CASCQGIAYEQYF. In DNA, the CDR3 is TGTGCCAGCTGTCAGGGCATCGCTTACGAGCAGTACTTC.

The CDR3 sequence is CASTIYNPLWGGNTEAFF. The DNA for the CDR3 is TGTGCCAGCACCATCTACAACCCCCTCTGGGGGGGGAACACTGAAGCTTTCTTT. The V and J genes are TRBV28 and TRBJ1-1; D is perhaps TRBD1 (5 bases). This CDR3 is built from 18 residues. CDR1 is MDHEN, CDR2 SYDVKM, per germline. V lost 7 bases to trimming and J lost 1 base, with 25 bases between them.

The J gene is TRBJ2-7, the V gene TRBV2; D possibly corresponds to TRBD1 (6 bases). Germline CDR1 is SNHLY and CDR2 is FYNNEI. Between the trimmed V and J ends, which lost 8 bases and 3 bases, there was a span of 14 bases. The CDR3 is 13 residues long. In nucleotides, the CDR3 is TGTGCCAGCGCACAGGGCGTGTTCTACGAGCAGTACTTC. Translated: CASAQGVFYEQYF.

This chain joins TRBV7-3 and TRBJ2-6; D is undetermined. V was cut by 5 bases and J by 2 bases, with 7 bases left in between. CDR1 is SGHTA and CDR2 is FQGTGA in the germline V gene. The CDR3 is 14 residues long. This chain's CDR3 is CASSPAAGANVLTF. The CDR3 DNA is TGTGCCAGCAGCCCCGCAGCTGGGGCCAACGTCCTGACTTTC.

The chain recombines TRBV3-1 (or the pseudogene TRBV3-2) with TRBJ2-1, with TRBD2 matching 9 bases. CDR3 length: 15 residues. V gave up 3 bases and J gave up 7 bases; unmatched junction bases: 7. From germline, CDR1 is LGHDT and CDR2 YNNKEL (reference sequence). The CDR3 nucleotides are TGTGCCAGCAGCCAGCCGGCGGGAGGGCCGAATGAGCAGTTCTTC. Translation: CASSQPAGGPNEQFF.

This sequence joins TRBV7-2 and TRBJ2-7, with 9 positions matching TRBD2. Germline V gene data show CDR1 as SGHTA and CDR2 as FQGNSA. This CDR3 has 18 amino acids. V shed 4 bases, J shed 3 bases, and the junction held 16 bases outside the gene matches. The CDR3 DNA follows: TGTGCCAGCAGCTCCCCAGGGGTTGGGCTAGCGGGGATCTACGAGCAGTACTTC. Translating gives CASSSPGVGLAGIYEQYF.

This clone was recorded many times. CDR3 coding DNA: TGTGCCATCAGGAACCGACAGGCTCTGAACACTGAAGCTTTCTTT. As protein: CAIRNRQALNTEAFF. The chain is built from TRBV10-3 and TRBJ1-1; D possibly corresponds to TRBD1 (6 bases). Trimming stripped 6 bases from V and 0 bases from J, with 14 bases between. This CDR3 has 15 amino acids. Germline CDR1 is ENHRY and CDR2 is SYGVKD.

The rearrangement joins TRBV19 to TRBJ2-3; D not certain. The germline V gene has CDR1 LNHDA and CDR2 SQIVND (reference sequence). The CDR3 spans 11 residues. V was clipped by 6 bases and J by 3 bases, with 4 bases between them. The CDR3 region has the DNA TGTGCCAGTAGCAATACAGATACGCAGTATTTT. Amino acids: CASSNTDTQYF. The full variable domain, rest sourced from reference TRBV19 and TRBJ2-3, is DGGITQSPKYLFRKEGQNVTLSCEQNLNHDAMYWYRQDPGQGLRLIYYSQIVNDFQKGDIAEGYSVSREKKESFPLTVTSAQKNPTAFYLCASSNTDTQYFGPGTRLTVL.

This chain links TRBV10-1 with TRBJ1-1; no definite D call. From germline, CDR1 is WNHNN and CDR2 SYGVQD (reference sequence). V shed 4 bases and J shed 0 bases, with 6 bases lying between them. The CDR3 is made up of 13 amino acids. CDR3 bases: TGCGCCAGCAGTGCGCACTTGAACACTGAAGCTTTCTTT. Its translation: CASSAHLNTEAFF.

The chain joins TRBV7-9 to TRBJ2-7; a possible D gene is TRBD1 (6 bases). This CDR3 region has 16 residues. Germline V gives CDR1 SEHNR, CDR2 FQNEAQ (reference sequence). Trimming removed 1 base at V and 3 bases at J, with 16 bases between. CDR3 protein: CASSLDQGGFLYEQYF. The CDR3 coding sequence is TGTGCCAGCAGCTTAGATCAAGGGGGTTTCCTCTACGAGCAGTACTTC.

The chain joins TRBV19 to TRBJ2-1, with 9 bases identical to TRBD2. Germline V CDR1 and CDR2: LNHDA, SQIVND (reference sequence). CDR3 length: 16 amino acids. Trimming at V came to 5 bases and at J to 0 bases, leaving 5 bases not matched to a gene. The CDR3 DNA is TGTGCCAGTAGTCCTAGCGGGACCAGCTCCTACAATGAGCAGTTCTTC. It codes for CASSPSGTSSYNEQFF.

The chain employs TRBV27 and TRBJ2-7; possibly TRBD1 for D (5 bases). The germline V gene has CDR1 MNHEY and CDR2 SMNVEV (reference sequence). The CDR3 consists of 14 residues. With 0 bases removed from V and 2 bases from J, the gap between germline ends came to 8 bases. The CDR3: CASSLSLTAYEQYF. CDR3 nucleotide sequence: TGTGCCAGCAGTTTATCGTTGACAGCCTACGAGCAGTACTTC.

This clone was recorded once. The chain carries TRBV6-6 and TRBJ2-7; possibly TRBD1 for D (6 bases). The CDR3 length is 14 residues. Trimming cost V 3 bases and J 6 bases, with 15 bases left between them. CDR1 is MNHNY, CDR2 SVGAGI, per germline (reference sequence). Here the CDR3 reads CASSYPEEGVEQYF. Written as DNA, the CDR3 is TGTGCCAGCAGTTATCCGGAAGAGGGGGTCGAGCAGTACTTC.

The gene calls are TRBV7-2 and TRBJ1-3, with 9 bases that match TRBD1. The CDR3 consists of 15 residues. The ends lost 5 bases at V and 2 bases at J; junction bases unmatched: 4. Germline assignment: CDR1 SGHTA and CDR2 FQGNSA. The chain's CDR3 is CASSPTGGAGNTIYF. CDR3 in DNA: TGTGCCAGCAGCCCGACAGGGGGTGCTGGAAACACCATATATTTT.

The count of this clone is one. V is TRBV19 and J is TRBJ1-1, with 7 bases fitting TRBD1. The CDR3 is made up of 17 amino acids. The germline V gene encodes CDR1 LNHDA and CDR2 SQIVND (reference sequence). J gave up 3 bases and V 4 bases, and 14 bases lay outside the gene matches. The CDR3 DNA follows: TGTGCCAGTAGTAAAATGGGTGGAGGGACAGAATACACTGAAGCTTTCTTT. Encoded protein: CASSKMGGGTEYTEAFF.

The chain recombines TRBV18 with TRBJ1-1, with 9 bases fitting TRBD1. The CDR3 spans 15 residues. J lost 6 bases, V lost 2 bases, and 7 bases had no gene match. Per the germline V gene, CDR1 is KGHSH and CDR2 is LQKENI. The CDR3 region is CASSPDTGGVSEAFF. The CDR3 nucleotides read TGTGCCAGCTCACCAGATACAGGGGGCGTCTCTGAAGCTTTCTTT.

The chain links TRBV18 to TRBJ2-1, with 9 bases aligning to TRBD2. The CDR3 totals 17 residues. CDR1 KGHSH and CDR2 LQKENI come from the germline V gene. Unmatched junction bases numbered 7, after V lost 2 bases and J lost 2 bases. The CDR3 bases are TGTGCCAGCTCACCATTAGGATCTAGCGGGACCTACAATGAGCAGTTCTTC. This codes for CASSPLGSSGTYNEQFF.

This clone was detected only once. The rearrangement joins TRBV6-1 to TRBJ1-2; perhaps TRBD1 as D (5 bases). The CDR3 is 15 amino acids. V lost 2 bases to trimming and J lost 7 bases, with 17 bases between them. The germline CDR1 and CDR2 sequences are MNHNS and SASEGT. The CDR3 reads CASSEYSSLRGGYTF. DNA of the CDR3: TGTGCCAGCAGTGAATACAGCTCCCTAAGGGGTGGCTACACCTTC.

The gene calls are TRBV5-4 and TRBJ2-7, with D maybe TRBD2 (7 bases). This CDR3 spans 14 amino acids. Germline CDR1 SGHNT, CDR2 YYREEE (reference sequence). The V gene lost 1 base and the J gene lost 7 bases, with 15 bases spanning the gap. The CDR3 region is CASSLFGGAGEQYF. CDR3 nucleotide sequence: TGTGCCAGCAGCTTGTTTGGGGGGGCCGGAGAGCAGTACTTC.

The V call is TRBV9, the J call TRBJ2-5, with TRBD2 matching over 8 bases. This CDR3 is 13 amino acids long. Germline assignment: CDR1 SGDLS and CDR2 YYNGEE. V lost 4 bases, J lost 5 bases, and 4 bases stayed unmatched. CDR3 sequence: CASSRTSSETQYF. CDR3 bases: TGTGCCAGCAGCCGGACTAGCTCGGAGACCCAGTACTTC. The full variable domain, rest sourced from reference TRBV9 and TRBJ2-5, is DSGVTQTPKHLITATGQRVTLRCSPRSGDLSVYWYQQSLDQGLQFLIQYYNGEERAKGNILERFSAQQFPDLHSELNLSSLELGDSALYFCASSRTSSETQYFGPGTRLLVL.

This clone was recorded only once. This rearrangement joins TRBV21-1 to TRBJ1-3. TRBV21-1 is assigned pseudogene status. The CDR3 runs to 17 residues. CDR3 loop: CASSKARSSSSGNTIYF. CDR3 coding DNA: TGTGCCAGCAGCAAAGCGAGGAGTTCTAGCTCTGGAAACACCATATATTTT.

The rearrangement uses TRBV6-5 and TRBJ1-2; D possibly corresponds to TRBD1 (5 bases). V was shortened by 2 bases and J by 4 bases, with 11 bases between the two germline ends. Germline CDR1 is MNHEY and CDR2 is SVGAGI. This CDR3 is 14 amino acids long. CDR3 nucleotides: TGTGCCAGCAGTTACATTGGGGCCCGCTATGGCTACACCTTC. Protein: CASSYIGARYGYTF.

The table lists this clone with a few counts. The chain carries TRBV25-1 and TRBJ1-2, with D unresolved. CDR3 size: 13 residues. Trimming took off 6 bases at V and 3 bases at J, with 11 bases between the two ends. Germline CDR1 reads MGHDK; CDR2 reads SYGVNS. The CDR3, as DNA: TGTGCCAGCAGCGCCCCCCGGGACTATGGCTACACCTTC. It specifies CASSAPRDYGYTF.

The chain couples TRBV28 to TRBJ1-5, with 8 bases fitting TRBD1. V lost 2 bases and J lost 9; bases outside the gene matches: 6. This CDR3 is 14 amino acids long. Germline loops: CDR1 MDHEN, CDR2 SYDVKM. The CDR3 loop is CASSLAGQVTPQHF. For the CDR3, the DNA is TGTGCCAGCAGTTTAGCGGGACAGGTGACGCCCCAGCATTTT.

The CDR3 reads CAWSVRGGAFGAFF. The CDR3 DNA reads as TGTGCCTGGAGTGTACGGGGGGGCGCCTTTGGAGCTTTCTTT. The gene calls are TRBV30 and TRBJ1-1, with TRBD1 as a possible D gene (6 bases). Trimming took off 0 bases at V and 10 bases at J, with 18 bases between the two ends. The V gene's germline CDR1 is GTSNPN and CDR2 SVGIG (reference sequence). The CDR3 is 14 amino acids.

To note about this clone: A read error may account for a junction end that differs from germline. The CDR3 sequence is CASSLGTPSTDTQYF. The CDR3 DNA is TGCGCCAGCAGCTTGGGGACACCAAGCACGGATACGCAGTATTTT. The rearrangement joins TRBV5-1 to TRBJ2-3; tentatively, D is TRBD1 (5 bases). CDR3 length equals 15 residues. Germline values: CDR1 SGHRS, CDR2 YFSETQ.

This clone occurred once. The V gene is TRBV4-3, the J gene TRBJ2-7, with a possible D match to TRBD2 (5 bases). The CDR3 runs 13 residues. Germline V CDR1 and CDR2: LGHNA, YSLEER. The ends were cut back, 1 base at V and 7 bases at J, with 11 bases in the middle. CDR3 residues: CASSQGASGEQYF. CDR3 in DNA: TGCGCCAGCAGCCAAGGGGCGAGCGGAGAGCAGTACTTC.

The V call is TRBV5-5, the J call TRBJ2-3; 7 bases match TRBD2. This CDR3 is built from 14 residues. Unmatched junction bases numbered 2, after V lost 2 bases and J lost 2 bases. Germline CDR1 and CDR2: SGHKS and YYEKEE (reference sequence). CDR3 loop: CASSFSGSTDTQYF. The CDR3 nucleotides are TGTGCCAGCAGCTTTAGCGGGTCCACAGATACGCAGTATTTT.

This clone was detected a few times. The genes are TRBV6-1 and TRBJ1-5; D is possibly TRBD1 (6 bases). V lost 1 base to trimming and J lost 2 bases, with 15 bases between them. Germline CDR1 MNHNS, CDR2 SASEGT. This CDR3 is 17 amino acids long. The CDR3 DNA reads TGTGCCAGCAGTGAAGATTATCAGGGGTACGGCAATCAGCCCCAGCATTTT. Residues: CASSEDYQGYGNQPQHF.

The chain recombines TRBV11-1 with TRBJ1-2; 10 bases agree with TRBD1. CDR1 SGHAT and CDR2 FQDESV come from the germline V gene (reference sequence). The CDR3 is 13 amino acids. V dropped 5 bases and J dropped 6; count of bases not matched to a gene: 3. The CDR3 region is CASSRDRGHGYTF. The CDR3 bases are TGTGCCAGCAGCCGGGACAGGGGCCATGGCTACACCTTC.

This chain connects TRBV5-1 to TRBJ1-3, with 7 bases lining up with TRBD1. Trimming cost V 5 bases and J 0 bases; bases outside gene matches: 2. Germline V CDR1 and CDR2: SGHRS, YFSETQ. The CDR3 length is 14 residues. Here the CDR3 reads CASRRDSSGNTIYF. The DNA for the CDR3 is TGCGCCAGCAGACGGGACAGCTCTGGAAACACCATATATTTT.